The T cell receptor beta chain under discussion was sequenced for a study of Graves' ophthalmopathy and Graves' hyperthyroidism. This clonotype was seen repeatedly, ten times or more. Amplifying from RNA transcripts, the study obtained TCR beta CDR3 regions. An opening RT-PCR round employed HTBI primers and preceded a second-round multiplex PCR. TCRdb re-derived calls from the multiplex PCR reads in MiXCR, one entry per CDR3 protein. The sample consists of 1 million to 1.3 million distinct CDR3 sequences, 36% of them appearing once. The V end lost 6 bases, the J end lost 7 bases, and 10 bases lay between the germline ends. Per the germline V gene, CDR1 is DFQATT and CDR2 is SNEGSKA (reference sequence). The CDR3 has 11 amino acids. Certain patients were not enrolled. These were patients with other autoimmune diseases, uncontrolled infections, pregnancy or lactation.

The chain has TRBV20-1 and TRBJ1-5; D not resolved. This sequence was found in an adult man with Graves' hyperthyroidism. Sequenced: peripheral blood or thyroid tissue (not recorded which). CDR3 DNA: TGCAGTGCCAGTGACAACCAGCCCCAGCATTTT. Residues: CSASDNQPQHF.